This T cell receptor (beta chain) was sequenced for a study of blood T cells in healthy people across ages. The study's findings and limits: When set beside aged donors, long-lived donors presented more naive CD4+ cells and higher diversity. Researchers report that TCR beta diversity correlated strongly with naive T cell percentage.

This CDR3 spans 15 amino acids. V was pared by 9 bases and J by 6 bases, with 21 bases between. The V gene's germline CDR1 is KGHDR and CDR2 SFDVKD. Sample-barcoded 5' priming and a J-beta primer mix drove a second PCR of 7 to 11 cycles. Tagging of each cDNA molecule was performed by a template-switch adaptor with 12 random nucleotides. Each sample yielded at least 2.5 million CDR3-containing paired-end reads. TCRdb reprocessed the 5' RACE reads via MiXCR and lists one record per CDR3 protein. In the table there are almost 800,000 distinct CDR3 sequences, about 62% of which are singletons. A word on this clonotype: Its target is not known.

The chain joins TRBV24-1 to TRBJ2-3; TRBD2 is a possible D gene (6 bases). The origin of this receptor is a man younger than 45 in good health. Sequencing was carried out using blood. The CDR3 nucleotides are TGTGCCACCCGACAACATGGCAACGCGGGGGATACGCAGTATTTT. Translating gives CATRQHGNAGDTQYF.